This T cell receptor beta chain originates from a study of shared clonotypes between healthy human individuals. General study points: Relative to memory subsets, naive subsets generally showed larger estimated richness. Though the depth was large, rarefaction showed that sorted-subset sequencing was incomplete.

Concerning this clone itself: What it binds is unknown. Other DNA sequences in the sample encode the same CDR3.

Germline V CDR1 and CDR2: SGHDT, YYEEEE. CDR3 length: 16 residues. V lost 3 bases and J 2 bases, leaving 17 bases between the germline ends. This table comes from immunoSEQ multiplex PCR, and its TCRdb copy is limited to in-frame clones, with some not included. This table holds 2.5 million or so clones, 85% to 95% found once. There were no recent acute infections or vaccinations among the donors, who were healthy HIV-negative adults. The study drew all its donors from Caucasian adults living in Nashville, Tennessee. The V and J genes are TRBV5-6 and TRBJ2-5, with a possible D match to TRBD1 (7 bases). Specimen: naive CD4+ T cells sorted from blood. The subset was: CD45RA+ positively selected. The TCR originated in a man aged 18 to 29 in good health. The CDR3: CASSSVAGGRQETQYF. DNA of the CDR3: TGTGCCAGCAGCTCGGTAGCAGGGGGGCGTCAAGAGACCCAGTACTTC.